The present T cell receptor beta chain was sequenced within a study of OX40 agonist ivuxolimab in advanced cancers. Overall study results and limits: Partial responders at 0.1-3.0 mg/kg had among the lowest clonal expansion. Expanded peripheral T-cell antigen specificity went undetermined. Blood T cells, both CD4+ and CD8+, expanded clonally by week 6 at 0.1 to 3.0 mg/kg.

Sequenced by immunoSEQ multiplex PCR; TCRdb stores in-frame clones only, minus some. Among 35,000 to 45,000 clones listed, roughly nine tenths were seen once. The V gene lost 0 bases and the J gene lost 7 bases, with 9 bases spanning the gap. CDR3 size: 13 residues. Per the germline V gene, CDR1 is SGHDN and CDR2 is FVKESK. A word on this clone: The antigen is undetermined.

The origin of this receptor is an adult with an advanced solid tumor such as melanoma, head and neck, liver or kidney cancer. The sequences come from CD4+ or CD8+ T cells sorted from blood, collected in a trial of the OX40 agonist ivuxolimab. V usage is TRBV14 and J usage is TRBJ1-1; D gene ambiguous. CDR3 DNA sequence: TGTGCCAGCAGCCAAGACCTTTCGGGTGAAGCTTTCTTT. It is translated as CASSQDLSGEAFF.